Presented here are 4 T cell receptor beta chains from one specimen sequenced in a study of blood T cell repertoires in COVID-19. TCRdb's copy holds only in-frame clones and misses some; the assay was immunoSEQ multiplex PCR. The sample contains roughly 250,000 clones, roughly 84% of which appear only once. Sequencing was performed on peripheral blood. These TCRs come from a human donor in a cohort sampled during active COVID-19.

A single count supports this clone. As DNA, the CDR3 is TGTGCCAGCAGCTTAAGCTTGGGTCGTCAGGGCTACAATGAGCAGTTCTTC. Translation gives CASSLSLGRQGYNEQFF. The chain recombines TRBV7-3 with TRBJ2-1; possible D gene TRBD1, 5 bases. CDR1 and CDR2 from the germline V gene are SGHTA and FQGTGA. This CDR3 spans 17 amino acids. V lost 1 base and J 3 bases, leaving 16 bases between the germline ends.

The gene calls are TRBV9 and TRBJ1-1, with TRBD1 as a possible D gene (6 bases). The CDR3 is 14 amino acids. Trimming took off 4 bases at V and 4 bases at J, with 14 bases between the two ends. Germline CDR1 SGDLS, CDR2 YYNGEE. The CDR3 protein is CASSPRTVATEAFF. The CDR3 DNA sequence: TGTGCCAGCAGCCCCCGGACAGTCGCCACTGAAGCTTTCTTT.

This clone was seen only a few times. The V gene is TRBV14, the J gene TRBJ2-1; TRBD2 matches at 13 bases. Germline V CDR1 and CDR2: SGHDN, FVKESK. The ends lost 0 bases at V and 0 bases at J; junction bases unmatched: 5. The CDR3 runs 19 residues. CDR3 loop: CASSQDRLAGGISYNEQFF. The CDR3 DNA sequence: TGTGCCAGCAGCCAAGATCGACTAGCGGGGGGCATCTCCTACAATGAGCAGTTCTTC. Full variable domain (outside the CDR3, taken from reference TRBV14 and TRBJ2-1): EAGVTQFPSHSVIEKGQTVTLRCDPISGHDNLYWYRRVMGKEIKFLLHFVKESKQDESGMPNNRFLAERTGGTYSTLKVQPAELEDSGVYFCASSQDRLAGGISYNEQFFGPGTRLTVL.

The V call is TRBV7-2, the J call TRBJ1-1; D might be TRBD1 (5 bases). Germline loops: CDR1 SGHTA, CDR2 FQGNSA. V was cut by 7 bases and J by 4 bases, with 16 bases left in between. This CDR3 comprises 14 residues. The CDR3 coding sequence is TGTGCCAGCAAGAAATGGGGGGATTCCACTGAAGCTTTCTTT. Its translation is CASKKWGDSTEAFF.